Below are 10 T cell receptor beta chains sequenced from a single sample in a study of persistence of HIV-infected CD4 T cells. No antigen has been identified for these receptors. This was the immunoSEQ version 4 assay in survey mode. Here immunoSEQ multiplex PCR was the method, and the copy in TCRdb shows in-frame clones only, minus some. The table includes approximately 36,000 clones, approximately 81% detected once. Cells were stimulated with overlapping HIV-1 Gag 15-mer peptides. CD40L/CD69 double-negative CD45RO-high memory CD4+ T cells were collected. Source: cultured CD4+ T cells from PBMCs, taken from a patient who received antiretroviral therapy. The receptor set was obtained from an adult with HIV. The donor label of this sample is uncertain.

This chain connects TRBV6-5 to TRBJ2-2; D call uncertain. The CDR3 consists of 13 residues. Between the trimmed V and J ends, which lost 2 bases and 6 bases, there was a span of 7 bases. CDR1 is MNHEY, CDR2 SVGAGI, per germline. CDR3 protein: CASSYPMAGELFF. The CDR3 DNA follows: TGTGCCAGCAGTTACCCTATGGCCGGGGAGCTGTTTTTT.

The chain employs TRBV29-1 and TRBJ2-7, with 10 positions matching TRBD2. Germline V gene data show CDR1 as SQVTM and CDR2 as ANQGSEA. The ends lost 2 bases at V and 3 bases at J; junction bases unmatched: 10. There are 16 residues in the CDR3. CDR3 loop: CSVESLAGEVGYEQYF. The CDR3 region has the DNA TGCAGCGTTGAAAGCCTAGCGGGGGAGGTTGGCTACGAGCAGTACTTC.

The chain has TRBV7-8 and TRBJ2-7; D not resolved. The CDR3 has 12 residues. V was shortened by 5 bases and J by 9 bases, with 14 bases between the two germline ends. The V gene's germline CDR1 is SGHVS and CDR2 FQNEAQ. Written as DNA, the CDR3 is TGTGCCAGCAGCACCACCTACGAAGGGCAGTACTTC. It yields the protein CASSTTYEGQYF.

The chain has TRBV5-1 and TRBJ2-1; D could derive from TRBD1 or TRBD2 (5 bases each). Trimming shortened V by 2 bases and J by 5 bases, and 14 bases separated the two germline ends. This CDR3 is built from 15 residues. CDR1 is SGHRS and CDR2 is YFSETQ in the germline V gene. CDR3 residues: CASSFGPGPNNEQFF. CDR3 nucleotides: TGCGCCAGCAGCTTCGGACCGGGGCCAAACAATGAGCAGTTCTTC.

V is TRBV6-5 and J is TRBJ1-5; 8 bases agree with TRBD1. CDR3 size: 15 residues. CDR1 and CDR2 (germline): MNHEY, SVGAGI. The ends lost 6 bases at V and 5 bases at J; junction bases unmatched: 9. CDR3 sequence: CASRQDRAKHQPQHF. Written as DNA, the CDR3 is TGTGCCAGCAGACAGGACAGGGCGAAGCATCAGCCCCAGCATTTT.

The genes are TRBV6-5 and TRBJ1-6, with TRBD1 identical over 7 bases. The CDR3 is 13 amino acids. The V gene's germline CDR1 is MNHEY and CDR2 SVGAGI. The ends lost 7 bases at V and 6 bases at J; junction bases unmatched: 3. The CDR3 loop reads CASTGTANSPLHF. CDR3 nucleotide sequence: TGTGCCAGCACCGGGACAGCTAATTCACCCCTCCACTTT.

This chain links TRBV5-6 with TRBJ2-3; no reliable D call. Between the trimmed V and J ends, which lost 5 bases and 4 bases, there was a span of 17 bases. This CDR3 comprises 15 residues. Germline V CDR1 and CDR2: SGHDT, YYEEEE. CDR3 sequence: CASSGYILGPDTQYF. CDR3 DNA: TGTGCCAGCAGTGGATATATTCTTGGGCCAGATACGCAGTATTTT.

This CDR3 is CASSLGSPGDEAFF. Written as DNA, the CDR3 is TGTGCCAGCAGCTTAGGGTCCCCAGGGGACGAAGCTTTCTTT. The chain carries TRBV11-3 and TRBJ1-1, with D possibly TRBD1 on 6 matching bases. Germline CDR1 and CDR2: SGHNT and YENEEA. The CDR3 loop spans 14 amino acids. V gave up 1 base and J gave up 8 bases, with 14 bases separating them. The complete variable domain, with remaining parts taken from reference TRBV11-3 and TRBJ1-1, reads EAGVVQSPRYKIIEKKQPVAFWCNPISGHNTLYWYLQNLGQGPELLIRYENEEAVDDSQLPKDRFSAERLKGVDSTLKIQPAELGDSAVYLCASSLGSPGDEAFFGQGTRLTVV.

The J gene is TRBJ2-3, the V gene TRBV7-8; D unclear. The CDR3 contains 12 residues. Germline V gives CDR1 SGHVS, CDR2 FQNEAQ. V lost 5 bases, J lost 6 bases, and 9 bases lay in between. In nucleotides, the CDR3 is TGTGCCAGCAGCCTAGGGTACGATACGCAGTATTTT. Its protein is CASSLGYDTQYF.

The V gene is TRBV10-1, the J gene TRBJ1-1, with D possibly TRBD1 on 5 matching bases. Per germline, CDR1 WNHNN and CDR2 SYGVQD (reference sequence). The V gene lost 4 bases and the J gene lost 3 bases, with 12 bases spanning the gap. The CDR3 sequence is 14 residues long. CDR3 amino acids: CASSVRRGDTEAFF. The DNA for the CDR3 is TGCGCCAGCAGTGTGAGGAGAGGGGACACTGAAGCTTTCTTT.